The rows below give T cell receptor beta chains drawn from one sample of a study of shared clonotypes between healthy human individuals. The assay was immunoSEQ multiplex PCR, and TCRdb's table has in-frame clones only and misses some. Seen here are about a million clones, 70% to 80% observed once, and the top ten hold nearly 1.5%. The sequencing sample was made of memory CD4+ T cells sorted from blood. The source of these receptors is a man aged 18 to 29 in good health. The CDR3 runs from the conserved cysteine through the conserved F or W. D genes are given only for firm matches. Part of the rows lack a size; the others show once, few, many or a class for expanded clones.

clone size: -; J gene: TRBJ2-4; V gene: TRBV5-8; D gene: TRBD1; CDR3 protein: CASSPGQGAYIQYF; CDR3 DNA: TGTGCCAGCAGCCCGGGACAGGGGGCGTACATTCAGTACTTC
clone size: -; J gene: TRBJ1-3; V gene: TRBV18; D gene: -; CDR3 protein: CASSPPGTSSGNTIYF; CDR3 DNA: TGTGCCAGCTCACCCCCGGGAACTAGCTCTGGAAACACCATATATTTT
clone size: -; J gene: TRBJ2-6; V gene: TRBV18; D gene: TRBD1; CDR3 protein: CASSPLRAGQGANNVLTF; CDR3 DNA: TGTGCCAGCTCACCCCTAAGGGCCGGACAGGGGGCGAACAACGTCCTGACTTTC
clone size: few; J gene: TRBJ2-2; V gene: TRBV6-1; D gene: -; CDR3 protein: CASMAGSLTGELFF; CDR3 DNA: TGTGCCAGCATGGCAGGAAGCCTCACCGGGGAGCTGTTTTTT
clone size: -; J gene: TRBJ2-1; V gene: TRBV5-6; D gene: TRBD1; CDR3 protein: CASSLPGQGITEQFF; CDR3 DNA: TGTGCCAGCAGCTTACCGGGACAGGGAATCACTGAGCAGTTCTTC
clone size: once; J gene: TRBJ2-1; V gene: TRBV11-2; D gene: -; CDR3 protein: CASSLSGHWNNEQFF; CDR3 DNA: TGTGCCAGCAGCTTAAGCGGCCATTGGAACAATGAGCAGTTCTTC
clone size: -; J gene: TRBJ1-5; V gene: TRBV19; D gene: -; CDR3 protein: CASSGRANQPQHF; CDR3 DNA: TGTGCCAGTAGTGGACGGGCTAATCAGCCCCAGCATTTT
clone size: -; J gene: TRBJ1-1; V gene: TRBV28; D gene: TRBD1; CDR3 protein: CASGIGQVLTEAFF; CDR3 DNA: TGTGCCAGCGGGATCGGACAGGTCTTAACTGAAGCTTTCTTT
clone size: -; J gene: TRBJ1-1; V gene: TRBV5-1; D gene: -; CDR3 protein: CASSLDGGQNTEAFF; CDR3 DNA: TGCGCCAGCAGCTTGGACGGGGGCCAGAACACTGAAGCTTTCTTT
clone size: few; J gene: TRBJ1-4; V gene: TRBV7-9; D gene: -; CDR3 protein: CASSSGGPLNEKLFF; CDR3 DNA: TGTGCCAGCAGCTCTGGGGGACCGTTGAATGAAAAACTGTTTTTT
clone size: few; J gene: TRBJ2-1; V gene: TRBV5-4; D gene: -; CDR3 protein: CASSLGAGSIYNEQFF; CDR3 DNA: TGTGCCAGCAGCTTGGGGGCTGGCAGCATCTACAATGAGCAGTTCTTC
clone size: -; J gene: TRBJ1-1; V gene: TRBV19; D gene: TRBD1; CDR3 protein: CASSTLGTAMNTEAFF; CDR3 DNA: TGTGCCAGTAGTACTCTCGGGACAGCCATGAACACTGAAGCTTTCTTT
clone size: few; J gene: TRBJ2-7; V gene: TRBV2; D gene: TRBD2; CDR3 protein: CASSRTSSGEQYF; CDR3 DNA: TGTGCCAGCAGTCGGACTAGCTCGGGCGAGCAGTACTTC
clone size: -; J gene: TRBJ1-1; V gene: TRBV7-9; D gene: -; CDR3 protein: CASSLEGVGTEAFF; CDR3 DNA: TGTGCCAGCAGCTTAGAGGGGGTGGGCACTGAAGCTTTCTTT
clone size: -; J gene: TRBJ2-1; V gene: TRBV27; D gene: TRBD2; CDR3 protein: CASSLPRTSGGAVISYNEQFF; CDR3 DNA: TGTGCCAGCAGCCTCCCACGGACTAGCGGGGGGGCAGTAATATCCTACAATGAGCAGTTCTTC
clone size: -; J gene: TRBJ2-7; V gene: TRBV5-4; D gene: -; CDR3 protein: CASSSARGSSYEQYF; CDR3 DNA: TGTGCCAGCAGCTCTGCTCGTGGCAGTTCCTACGAGCAGTACTTC
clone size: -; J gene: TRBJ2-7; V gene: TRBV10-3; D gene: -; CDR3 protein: CAIKEGIHTYEQYF; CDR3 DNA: TGTGCCATCAAGGAGGGAATACACACCTACGAGCAGTACTTC
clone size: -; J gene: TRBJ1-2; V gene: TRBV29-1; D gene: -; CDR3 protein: CSVESGVAYGYTF; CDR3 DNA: TGCAGCGTTGAATCAGGGGTTGCTTATGGCTACACCTTC
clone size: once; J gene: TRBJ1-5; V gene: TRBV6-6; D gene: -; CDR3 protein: CASSSTDQPQHF; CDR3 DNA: TGTGCCAGCAGCTCTACCGATCAGCCCCAGCATTTT
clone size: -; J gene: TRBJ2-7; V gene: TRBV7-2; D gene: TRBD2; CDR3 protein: CASSGQAGGYEQYF; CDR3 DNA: TGTGCCAGCAGCGGGCAGGCGGGAGGGTACGAGCAGTACTTC
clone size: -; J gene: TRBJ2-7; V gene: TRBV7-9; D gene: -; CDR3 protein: CASSRDGYEQYF; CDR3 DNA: TGTGCCAGCAGCCGGGACGGCTACGAGCAGTACTTC
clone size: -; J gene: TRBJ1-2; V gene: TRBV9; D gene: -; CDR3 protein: CASSYYGGGYTF; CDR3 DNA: TGTGCCAGCAGCTATTACGGGGGAGGCTACACCTTC
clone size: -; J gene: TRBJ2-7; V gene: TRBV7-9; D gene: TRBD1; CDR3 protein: CASSPGTGGWAGTYEQYF; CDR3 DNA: TGTGCCAGCAGCCCAGGGACAGGCGGTTGGGCGGGAACCTACGAGCAGTACTTC
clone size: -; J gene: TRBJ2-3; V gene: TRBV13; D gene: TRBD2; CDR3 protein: CASSPPPSGGLDTQYF; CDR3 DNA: TGTGCCAGCAGCCCACCCCCTAGCGGGGGGCTAGATACGCAGTATTTT
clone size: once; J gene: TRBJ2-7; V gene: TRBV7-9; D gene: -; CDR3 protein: CARPLLTEQYF; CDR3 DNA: TGTGCCAGACCTCTGCTCACCGAGCAGTACTTC
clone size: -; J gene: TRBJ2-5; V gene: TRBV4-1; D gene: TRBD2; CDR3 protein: CASSPSGTSGPPYF; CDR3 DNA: TGCGCCAGCAGCCCGTCCGGGACTAGCGGGCCCCCGTACTTC
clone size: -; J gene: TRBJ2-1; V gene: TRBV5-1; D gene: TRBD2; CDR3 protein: CASSSGVSEQFF; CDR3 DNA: TGCGCCAGCAGTAGCGGGGTCTCGGAGCAGTTCTTC
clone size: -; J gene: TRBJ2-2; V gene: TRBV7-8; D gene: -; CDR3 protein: CASSTPRGATGELFF; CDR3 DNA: TGTGCCAGCAGCACACCCCGAGGTGCCACCGGGGAGCTGTTTTTT
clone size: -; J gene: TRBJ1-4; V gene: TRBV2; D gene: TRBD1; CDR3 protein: CASSPGQTNEKLFF; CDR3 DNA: TGTGCCAGCAGCCCGGGACAGACTAATGAAAAACTGTTTTTT
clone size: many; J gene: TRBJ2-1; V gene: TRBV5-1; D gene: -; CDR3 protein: CASSARNGGQSYNEQFF; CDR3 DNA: TGCGCCAGCAGCGCGAGAAACGGGGGACAGAGTTACAATGAGCAGTTCTTC
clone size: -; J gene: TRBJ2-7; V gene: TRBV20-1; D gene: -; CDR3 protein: CSVVGNEQYF; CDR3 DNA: TGCAGTGTCGTGGGCAACGAGCAGTACTTC
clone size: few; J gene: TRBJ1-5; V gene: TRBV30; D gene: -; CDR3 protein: CAWSEGGSNQPQHF; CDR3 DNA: TGTGCCTGGAGTGAGGGAGGGTCCAATCAGCCCCAGCATTTT
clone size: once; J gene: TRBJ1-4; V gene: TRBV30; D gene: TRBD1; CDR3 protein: CAWTGTADEKLFF; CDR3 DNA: TGTGCCTGGACCGGGACAGCTGACGAAAAACTGTTTTTT
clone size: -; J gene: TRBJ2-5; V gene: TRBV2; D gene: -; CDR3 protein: CASWRLIPQETQYF; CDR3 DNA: TGTGCCAGCTGGAGGTTAATACCCCAAGAGACCCAGTACTTC
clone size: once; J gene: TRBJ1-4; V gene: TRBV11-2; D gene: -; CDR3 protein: CASSPAQRAAEKLFF; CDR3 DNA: TGTGCCAGCAGCCCAGCTCAACGGGCAGCAGAAAAACTGTTTTTT
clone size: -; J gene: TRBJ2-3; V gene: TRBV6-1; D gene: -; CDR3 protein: CASTHPGPDTQYF; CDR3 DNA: TGTGCCAGCACTCACCCCGGCCCGGATACGCAGTATTTT
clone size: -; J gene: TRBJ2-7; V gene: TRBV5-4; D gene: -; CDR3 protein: CASSLVSGLSLYEQYF; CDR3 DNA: TGTGCCAGCAGCTTGGTTTCGGGTCTTTCCCTTTACGAGCAGTACTTC
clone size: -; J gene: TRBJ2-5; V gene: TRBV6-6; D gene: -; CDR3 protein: CASSPPGVGQTQYF; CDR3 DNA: TGTGCCAGCAGCCCTCCGGGGGTCGGGCAGACCCAGTACTTC
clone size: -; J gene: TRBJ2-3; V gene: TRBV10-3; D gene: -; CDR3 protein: CAISEGSQYTDTQYF; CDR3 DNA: TGTGCCATCAGTGAGGGGAGTCAGTACACAGATACGCAGTATTTT
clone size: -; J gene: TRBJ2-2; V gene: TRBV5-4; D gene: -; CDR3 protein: CASSWDSNTGELFF; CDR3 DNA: TGTGCCAGCAGCTGGGACTCGAACACCGGGGAGCTGTTTTTT
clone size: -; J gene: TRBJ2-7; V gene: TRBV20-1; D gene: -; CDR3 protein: CSAERQYEQYF; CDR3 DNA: TGCAGCGCGGAGCGGCAATACGAGCAGTACTTC
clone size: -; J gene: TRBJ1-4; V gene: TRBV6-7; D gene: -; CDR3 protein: CASSPRRQFNEKLFF; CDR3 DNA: TGTGCCAGCAGTCCCAGGCGACAGTTCAATGAAAAACTGTTTTTT
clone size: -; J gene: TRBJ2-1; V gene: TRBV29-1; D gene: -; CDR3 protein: CSVPSHLLSLQFF; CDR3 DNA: TGCAGCGTCCCGTCTCACCTATTATCCCTGCAGTTCTTC
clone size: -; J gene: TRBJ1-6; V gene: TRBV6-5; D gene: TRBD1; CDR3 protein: CASSLGRGTGASPLHF; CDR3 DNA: TGTGCCAGCAGTTTAGGGCGTGGGACAGGGGCCTCACCCCTCCACTTT
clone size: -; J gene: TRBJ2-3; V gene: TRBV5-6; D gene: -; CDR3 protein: CASSQDRADTQYF; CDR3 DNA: TGTGCCAGCAGCCAGGACAGAGCCGATACGCAGTATTTT
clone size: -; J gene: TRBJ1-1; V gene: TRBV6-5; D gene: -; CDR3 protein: CASMRGDTEAFF; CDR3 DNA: TGTGCCAGCATGAGGGGGGACACTGAAGCTTTCTTT
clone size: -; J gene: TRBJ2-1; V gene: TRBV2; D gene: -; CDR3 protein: CASSEDADEQFF; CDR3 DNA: TGTGCCAGCAGTGAAGATGCGGATGAGCAGTTCTTC
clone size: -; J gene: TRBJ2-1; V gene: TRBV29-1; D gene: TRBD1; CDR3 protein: CSAHRGNEQFF; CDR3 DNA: TGCAGCGCCCACAGGGGAAATGAGCAGTTCTTC
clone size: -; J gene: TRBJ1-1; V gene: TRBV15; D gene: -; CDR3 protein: CATSRDVDSGEAFF; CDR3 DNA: TGTGCCACCAGCAGAGATGTTGACTCGGGAGAAGCTTTCTTT
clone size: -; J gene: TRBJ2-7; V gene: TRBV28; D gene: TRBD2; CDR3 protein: CASSQTSGGTYEQYF; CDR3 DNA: TGTGCCAGCAGTCAGACTAGCGGGGGGACCTACGAGCAGTACTTC
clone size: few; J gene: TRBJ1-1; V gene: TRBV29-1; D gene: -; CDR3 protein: CSVDRMNTEAFF; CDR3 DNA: TGCAGCGTTGACAGGATGAACACTGAAGCTTTCTTT
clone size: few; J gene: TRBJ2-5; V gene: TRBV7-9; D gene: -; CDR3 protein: CASSLAGGRETQYF; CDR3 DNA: TGTGCCAGCAGCTTAGCAGGGGGAAGGGAGACCCAGTACTTC
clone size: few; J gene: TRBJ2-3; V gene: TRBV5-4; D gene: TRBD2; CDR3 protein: CASSLAAGASSDTQYF; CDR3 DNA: TGTGCCAGCAGCTTGGCAGCGGGGGCCTCTTCGGATACGCAGTATTTT
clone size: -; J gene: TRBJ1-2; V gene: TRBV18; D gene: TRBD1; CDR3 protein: CASSLSTGDGYTF; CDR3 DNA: TGTGCCAGCTCACTCTCGACAGGGGATGGCTACACCTTC